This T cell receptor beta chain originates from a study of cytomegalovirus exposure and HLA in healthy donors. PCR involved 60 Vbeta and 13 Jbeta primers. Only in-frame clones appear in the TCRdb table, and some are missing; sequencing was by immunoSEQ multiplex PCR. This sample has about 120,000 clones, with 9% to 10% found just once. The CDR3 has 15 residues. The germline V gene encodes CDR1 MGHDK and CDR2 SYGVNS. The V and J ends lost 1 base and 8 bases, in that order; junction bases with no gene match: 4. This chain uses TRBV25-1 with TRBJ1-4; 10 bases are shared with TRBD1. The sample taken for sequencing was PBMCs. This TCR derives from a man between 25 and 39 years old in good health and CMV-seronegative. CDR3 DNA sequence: TGTGCCAGCAGTGAATGGACAGGGGGACAGGAAAAACTGTTTTTT. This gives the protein CASSEWTGGQEKLFF.